This TCR beta chain is from a study of T-cell reconstitution after alpha-beta-depleted transplantation in children. This clonotype was observed a handful of times. Unique molecular identifiers were used to barcode this TCRbeta library. TCRdb re-called the PCR reads through MiXCR, storing one row per CDR3 protein. The repertoire includes some 300,000 distinct CDR3 sequences, 10% of them detected once, and roughly 2.5% sits in the top ten. Germline loops: CDR1 DFQATT, CDR2 SNEGSKA (reference sequence). The CDR3 sequence is 14 residues long. The V end lost 3 bases, the J end lost 5 bases, and 14 bases lay between the germline ends.

Sequenced here: PBMCs from the stem cell graft donor, sampled from the stem cell graft. The sequence derives from a human donor who donated a stem cell graft to a child with acute lymphoblastic leukemia. The rearrangement joins TRBV20-1 to TRBJ2-4; TRBD2 is a possible D gene (5 bases). CDR3 DNA sequence: TGCAGTGCTAGTCGGGAAACCCGGGAAAACATTCAGTACTTC. Translated: CSASRETRENIQYF.